This T cell receptor (beta chain) was retrieved from a study of CD8+CD57+ T cells in acquired aplastic anemia. TCR beta VDJ and CDR3 profiling used genomic DNA as template. TCRdb used MiXCR to reprocess the reads, holding one entry per CDR3 protein. The sample includes 270,000 or so distinct CDR3 sequences, 65% to 90% seen only once; the top ten take about two fifths. In patients chosen for sequencing, flow cytometry had shown CD8+CD57+ cell expansion. Patients had undergone no therapy by the time their blood was sampled. V shed 5 bases and J shed 0 bases, with 11 bases lying between them. The CDR3 length is 15 residues. Germline loops: CDR1 SGHTA, CDR2 FQGNSA. This clonotype was recorded many times.

The sequencing sample was made of sorted CD4+, CD8+, or CD8+CD57+ T cells (not recorded which) from PBMCs. This chain uses TRBV7-2 with TRBJ2-1; D possibly corresponds to TRBD1 (5 bases). The receptor was derived from a human donor with aplastic anemia. CDR3 nucleotides: TGTGCCAGCAGCAAGACAGAGAGCTCCTACAATGAGCAGTTCTTC. Translating it yields CASSKTESSYNEQFF.